This TCR beta chain appears in the sequencing data of a study of OX40 agonist ivuxolimab in advanced cancers. Study-wide context: Dose-escalation cases comprised hepatocellular carcinoma, melanoma, renal cell or head and neck cancer.

Germline loops: CDR1 SGHDT, CDR2 YYEEEE. The CDR3 totals 16 residues. V lost 3 bases and J lost 3, with 15 bases in between. Sequencing was performed with immunoSEQ multiplex PCR; in TCRdb, only in-frame clones are kept and a portion is missing. This table holds tens of thousands of clones, about 91% found once. This chain connects TRBV5-6 to TRBJ1-4; D not resolved. This receptor was identified in an adult with an advanced solid tumor such as melanoma, head and neck, liver or kidney cancer. Material: CD4+ or CD8+ T cells sorted from blood, obtained in a trial of the OX40 agonist ivuxolimab. CDR3 loop: CASSSTPGWANEKLFF. The CDR3 DNA reads as TGTGCCAGCAGCTCAACACCGGGCTGGGCTAATGAAAAACTGTTTTTT. Filled out from reference TRBV5-6 and TRBJ1-4, the complete variable domain reads DAGVTQSPTHLIKTRGQQVTLRCSPKSGHDTVSWYQQALGQGPQFIFQYYEEEERQRGNFPDRFSGHQFPNYSSELNVNALLLGDSALYLCASSSTPGWANEKLFFGSGTQLSVL.